This T cell receptor (beta chain) derives from a study of blood T cell repertoires in COVID-19. As for the study in general: The origin of the acute and convalescent COVID-19 samples was the United States, Italy and Spain. PBMCs, B-cell-depleted T cells, or T cells were the source of the cDNA or gDNA that made up the material.

How the authors handled the data: Scientists estimated how many nucleated cells there were by amplifying reference gene primers. The repertoire was sequenced with immunoSEQ multiplex PCR; TCRdb's copy has only in-frame clones and lacks some. The DNA was the basis for D and trimming; V, J and clone size are from that table. The sample has about 140,000 clones, around nine tenths seen once; the top ten hold under 6.5%. The sample holds one count of this clone. The germline V gene has CDR1 MDHEN and CDR2 SYDVKM. The trim removed 8 bases at V and 1 base at J, leaving 15 bases unmatched. The CDR3 totals 17 residues.

Sequenced input: peripheral blood. The source is a human donor in a cohort sampled during active COVID-19. This rearrangement joins TRBV28 to TRBJ1-1; 8 nucleotides line up with TRBD1. CDR3 coding DNA: TGTGCCAGCGCCGACCTGACAGGGGCCAAGGGGAACACTGAAGCTTTCTTT. It is translated as CASADLTGAKGNTEAFF.